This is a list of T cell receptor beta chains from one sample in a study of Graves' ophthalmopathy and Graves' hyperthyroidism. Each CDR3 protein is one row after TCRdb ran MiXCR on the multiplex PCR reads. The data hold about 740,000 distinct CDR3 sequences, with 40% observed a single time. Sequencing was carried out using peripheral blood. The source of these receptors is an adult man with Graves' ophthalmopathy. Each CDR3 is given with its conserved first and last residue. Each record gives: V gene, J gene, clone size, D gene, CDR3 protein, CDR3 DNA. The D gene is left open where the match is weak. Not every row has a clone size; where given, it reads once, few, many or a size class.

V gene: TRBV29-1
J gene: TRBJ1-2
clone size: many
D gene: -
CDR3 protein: CSVSGAETYGYTF
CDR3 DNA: TGCAGCGTCTCAGGGGCCGAAACCTATGGCTACACCTTC

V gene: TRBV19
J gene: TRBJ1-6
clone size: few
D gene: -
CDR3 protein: CASSVYSSYNSPLHF
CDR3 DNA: TGTGCCAGTAGTGTCTACAGCTCCTATAATTCACCCCTCCACTTT

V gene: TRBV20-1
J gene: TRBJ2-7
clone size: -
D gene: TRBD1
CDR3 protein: CSAPLSGTGTYERYF
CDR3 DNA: TGCAGTGCTCCCCTGTCCGGGACAGGGACCTACGAGCGGTACTTC

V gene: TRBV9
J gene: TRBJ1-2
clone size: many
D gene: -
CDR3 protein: CASSVGGYYGYTF
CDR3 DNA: TGTGCCAGCAGCGTAGGGGGGTACTATGGCTACACCTTC

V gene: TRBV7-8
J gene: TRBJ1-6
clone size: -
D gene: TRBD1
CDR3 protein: CASSLYGGTGSYNSPLHF
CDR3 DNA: TGTGCCAGCAGCCTCTATGGAGGGACAGGGTCCTATAATTCACCCCTCCACTTT

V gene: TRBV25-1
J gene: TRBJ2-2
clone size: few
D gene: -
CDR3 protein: CASSGFQGTGELFF
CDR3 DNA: TGTGCCAGCAGTGGATTCCAGGGAACCGGGGAGCTGTTTTTT

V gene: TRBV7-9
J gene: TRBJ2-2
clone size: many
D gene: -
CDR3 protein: CASSSGRTPGELFF
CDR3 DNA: TGTGCCAGCAGCTCGGGGAGGACTCCCGGGGAGCTGTTTTTT

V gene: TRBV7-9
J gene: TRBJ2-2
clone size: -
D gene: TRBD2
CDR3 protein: CASSQLAGGPGELFF
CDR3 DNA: TGTGCCAGCAGTCAACTAGCGGGGGGGCCCGGGGAGCTGTTTTTT

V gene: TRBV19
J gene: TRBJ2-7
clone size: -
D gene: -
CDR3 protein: CASSIVQGADYEQYF
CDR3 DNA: TGTGCCAGTAGTATAGTCCAGGGAGCGGACTACGAGCAGTACTTC

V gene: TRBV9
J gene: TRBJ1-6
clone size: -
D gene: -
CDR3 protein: CASSYGQAPLHF
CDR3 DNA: TGTGCCAGCAGTTACGGTCAGGCACCCCTCCACTTT

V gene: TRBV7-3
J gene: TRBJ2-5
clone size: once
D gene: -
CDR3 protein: CASRRQHQETQYF
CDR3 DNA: TGTGCCAGCCGTCGACAGCACCAAGAGACCCAGTACTTC

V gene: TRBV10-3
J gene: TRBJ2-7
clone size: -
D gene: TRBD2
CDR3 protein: CASSEGSGRYYEQYF
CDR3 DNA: TGTGCCAGCAGTGAAGGTAGCGGGCGTTACTACGAGCAGTACTTC

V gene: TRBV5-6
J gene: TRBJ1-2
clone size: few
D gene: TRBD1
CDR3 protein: CASSFPDRDGYTF
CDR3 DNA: TGTGCCAGCAGCTTTCCCGACAGGGACGGCTACACCTTC

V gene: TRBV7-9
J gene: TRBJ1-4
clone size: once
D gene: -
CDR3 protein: CASSFLHSPGHTNEKLFF
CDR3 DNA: TGTGCCAGCAGCTTCCTTCACTCGCCGGGACACACTAATGAAAAACTGTTTTTT

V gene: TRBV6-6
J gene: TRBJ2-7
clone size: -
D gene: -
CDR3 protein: CASRVTGHEQYF
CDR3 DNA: TGTGCCAGCAGGGTAACAGGGCACGAGCAGTACTTC

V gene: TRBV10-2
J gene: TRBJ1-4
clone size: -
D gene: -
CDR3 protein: CATARDGGNEKLFF
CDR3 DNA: TGCGCCACCGCCCGGGATGGGGGTAATGAAAAACTGTTTTTT

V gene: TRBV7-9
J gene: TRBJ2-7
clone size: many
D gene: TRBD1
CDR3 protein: CASSPGQGGGTYEQYF
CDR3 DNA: TGTGCCAGCAGCCCGGGACAGGGGGGAGGCACGTACGAGCAGTACTTC

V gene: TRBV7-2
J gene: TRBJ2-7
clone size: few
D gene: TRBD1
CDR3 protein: CASSIPGTGRYEQYF
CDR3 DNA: TGTGCCAGCAGCATTCCCGGGACAGGGAGGTACGAGCAGTACTTC

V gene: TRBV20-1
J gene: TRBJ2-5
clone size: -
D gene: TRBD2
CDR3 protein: CSARAGERELETQYF
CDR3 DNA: TGCAGTGCTAGGGCGGGGGAGCGGGAGTTAGAGACCCAGTACTTC

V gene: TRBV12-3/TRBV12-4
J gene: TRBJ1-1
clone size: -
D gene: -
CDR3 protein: CASSLVLREAFF
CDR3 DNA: TGTGCCAGCAGTTTAGTTTTGAGGGAAGCTTTCTTT

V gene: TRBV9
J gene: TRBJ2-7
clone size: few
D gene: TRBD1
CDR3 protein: CASSARTGLEQYF
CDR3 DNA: TGTGCCAGCAGCGCCCGGACAGGGCTCGAGCAGTACTTC

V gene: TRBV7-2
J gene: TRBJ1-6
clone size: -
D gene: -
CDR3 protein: CASRTIALRSPLHF
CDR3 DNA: TGTGCCAGCAGAACCATTGCTTTGAGGTCACCCCTCCACTTT

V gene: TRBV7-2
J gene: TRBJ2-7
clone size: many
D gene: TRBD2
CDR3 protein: CASSPSSGDYEQYF
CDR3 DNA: TGTGCCAGCAGCCCATCTAGCGGGGACTACGAGCAGTACTTC

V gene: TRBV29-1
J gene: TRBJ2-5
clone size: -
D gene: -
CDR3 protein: CSPLGTQYF
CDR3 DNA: TGCAGCCCTTTGGGGACCCAGTACTTC

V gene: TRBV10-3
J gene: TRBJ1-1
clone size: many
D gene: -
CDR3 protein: CAIRGRVGEAFF
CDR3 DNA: TGTGCCATCAGGGGTCGTGTAGGAGAAGCTTTCTTT

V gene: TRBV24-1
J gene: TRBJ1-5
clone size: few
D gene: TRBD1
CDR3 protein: CATSRTGEQPQHF
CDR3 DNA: TGTGCCACCAGTCGGACAGGGGAACAGCCCCAGCATTTT

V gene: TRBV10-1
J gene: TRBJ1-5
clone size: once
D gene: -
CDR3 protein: CASSVDRPRSNQPQHF
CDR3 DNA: TGCGCCAGCAGCGTCGACAGGCCCCGCAGCAATCAGCCCCAGCATTTT

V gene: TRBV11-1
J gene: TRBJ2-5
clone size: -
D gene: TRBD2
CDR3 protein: CASSPLAGANQETQYF
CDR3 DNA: TGTGCCAGCAGCCCTCTAGCGGGAGCGAACCAAGAGACCCAGTACTTC